The next 23 T cell receptor beta chains were all read from a single sample in a study of blood T cell repertoires in COVID-19. The repertoire was sequenced with immunoSEQ multiplex PCR; TCRdb's copy has only in-frame clones and lacks some. The table lists hundreds of thousands of clones, over 75% of them singletons. What was sequenced was peripheral blood. Receptor source: a human donor in a cohort sampled during active COVID-19.

This chain joins TRBV5-1 and TRBJ1-1, with a tentative D call TRBD1 (5 bases). Trimming stripped 7 bases from V and 4 bases from J, with 17 bases between. The V gene's germline CDR1 is SGHRS and CDR2 YFSETQ. The CDR3 extends over 14 amino acids. The CDR3 spells CASSTQGSGTEAFF. The CDR3 coding sequence is TGCGCCAGCTCGACTCAGGGTTCGGGCACTGAAGCTTTCTTT.

The chain uses TRBV5-4 and TRBJ2-5; 7 bases agree with TRBD1. The J segment lost 2 bases and the V segment lost 4 bases, leaving 5 bases of the junction unmatched. The CDR3 loop spans 14 amino acids. Germline-derived CDR1 and CDR2 are SGHNT and YYREEE (reference sequence). The CDR3 protein is CASSGGQTQETQYF. The CDR3 DNA reads TGTGCCAGCAGCGGGGGACAGACACAAGAGACCCAGTACTTC.

This clone has a handful of counts. The chain employs TRBV18 and TRBJ2-7, with TRBD1 matching over 10 bases. CDR1 KGHSH and CDR2 LQKENI come from the germline V gene. The CDR3 has 16 residues. V shed 4 bases, J shed 2 bases, and the junction held 8 bases outside the gene matches. The DNA of the CDR3 is TGTGCCAGCTCACTTACCGGGACAGGGGCGGCCTACGAGCAGTACTTC. Amino acid sequence: CASSLTGTGAAYEQYF.

This sequence joins TRBV19 and TRBJ2-7; D might be TRBD1 (5 bases). Trimming removed 1 base at V and 3 bases at J, with 13 bases between. CDR1 and CDR2 (germline): LNHDA, SQIVND (reference sequence). CDR3 length: 15 amino acids. The CDR3 DNA reads as TGTGCCAGTAGTATAGCACCAGGGTCACACTACGAGCAGTACTTC. This sequence encodes CASSIAPGSHYEQYF. The entire variable domain, with the rest obtained from reference TRBV19 and TRBJ2-7, is as follows: DGGITQSPKYLFRKEGQNVTLSCEQNLNHDAMYWYRQDPGQGLRLIYYSQIVNDFQKGDIAEGYSVSREKKESFPLTVTSAQKNPTAFYLCASSIAPGSHYEQYFGPGTRLTVT.

CDR3 loop: CASSQDHWTGNSGANVLTF. CDR3 nucleotides: TGTGCCAGCAGCCAAGATCATTGGACAGGAAACTCTGGGGCCAACGTCCTGACTTTC. The chain is built from TRBV4-2 and TRBJ2-6, with 7 bases fitting TRBD1. V was pared by 0 bases and J by 0 bases, with 8 bases of the junction left unmatched. The germline gives CDR1 LGHNA, CDR2 YNFKEQ. The CDR3 sequence is 19 residues long.

The chain uses TRBV5-1 and TRBJ1-2; 8 bases match TRBD1. J gave up 10 bases and V 0 bases, and 8 bases lay outside the gene matches. Germline V CDR1 and CDR2: SGHRS, YFSETQ. The CDR3 sequence is 14 residues long. CDR3 DNA sequence: TGCGCCAGCAGCTTGGGGGGAGGACAGGGTGACTACACCTTC. It is translated as CASSLGGGQGDYTF. Supplemented by reference TRBV5-1 and TRBJ1-2, the full variable domain reads KAGVTQTPRYLIKTRGQQVTLSCSPISGHRSVSWYQQTPGQGLQFLFEYFSETQRNKGNFPGRFSGRQFSNSRSEMNVSTLELGDSALYLCASSLGGGQGDYTFGSGTRLTVV.

This chain connects TRBV28 to TRBJ1-2; no clear D gene. With 4 bases removed from V and 12 bases from J, the gap between germline ends came to 15 bases. The CDR3 extends over 12 amino acids. Germline V lookup: CDR1 MDHEN, CDR2 SYDVKM. For the CDR3, the DNA is TGTGCCAGCAGTTGGGGAAAGGGAGTAAACACCTTC. This codes for CASSWGKGVNTF.

The V gene is TRBV6-5, the J gene TRBJ2-3; 10 bases are shared with TRBD2. The CDR3 spans 14 residues. Looked up from germline, CDR1 is MNHEY and CDR2 is SVGAGI. V trimming: 6 bases; J trimming: 6 bases; junction bases outside the gene matches: 6. CDR3 sequence reads: CASRNSGRSDTQYF. DNA of the CDR3: TGTGCCAGCAGAAATAGCGGGAGGTCTGATACGCAGTATTTT.

The V gene is TRBV28, the J gene TRBJ2-2, with D tentatively TRBD2 (6 bases). The CDR3 extends over 13 amino acids. Trimming took 4 bases from V and 7 from J, leaving 10 bases between them. In germline, CDR1 is MDHEN, CDR2 SYDVKM. The CDR3 sequence is CASSSGSVGELFF. The CDR3 DNA reads TGTGCCAGCAGTTCCGGGAGTGTCGGGGAGCTGTTTTTT.

The chain recombines TRBV28 with TRBJ1-5; perhaps TRBD1 as D (6 bases). Trimming cost V 5 bases and J 0 bases, with 17 bases left between them. There are 17 residues in the CDR3. Germline V CDR1 and CDR2: MDHEN, SYDVKM. The CDR3 DNA is TGTGCCAGCAGTAGCTGGACAGTGGCCGCTAGCAATCAGCCCCAGCATTTT. The encoded protein is CASSSWTVAASNQPQHF.

The chain links TRBV5-4 to TRBJ2-1; 8 positions agree with TRBD2. Germline-derived CDR1 and CDR2 are SGHNT and YYREEE (reference sequence). The CDR3 sequence is 15 residues long. The junction had 2 bases not matched to a gene; V was cut back by 3 bases and J by 0 bases. The CDR3 DNA is TGTGCCAGCAGCTCTAGCGGGCACTCCTACAATGAGCAGTTCTTC. Translating gives CASSSSGHSYNEQFF.

This clone was seen ten or more times. This chain connects TRBV7-2 to TRBJ1-5; D not resolved. V was clipped by 1 base and J by 5 bases, with 12 bases between them. The CDR3 is made up of 15 amino acids. From germline, CDR1 is SGHTA and CDR2 FQGNSA. In DNA form, the CDR3 reads TGTGCCAGCAGCTTAGATTGGGTCCGGGATCAGCCCCAGCATTTT. It translates to CASSLDWVRDQPQHF. Drawing the rest from reference TRBV7-2 and TRBJ1-5, the complete variable domain is GAGVSQSPSNKVTEKGKDVELRCDPISGHTALYWYRQSLGQGLEFLIYFQGNSAPDKSGLPSDRFSAERTGGSVSTLTIQRTQQEDSAVYLCASSLDWVRDQPQHFGDGTRLSIL.

This clone came up once. The chain couples TRBV6-5 to TRBJ2-1; tentative D call: TRBD2 (5 bases). The germline V gene encodes CDR1 MNHEY and CDR2 SVGAGI. The CDR3 is 13 residues long. Between the trimmed V and J ends, which lost 0 bases and 9 bases, there was a span of 9 bases. CDR3 sequence: CASSYSRDAEQFF. Written as DNA, the CDR3 is TGTGCCAGCAGTTACTCGAGGGATGCTGAGCAGTTCTTC.

The CDR3 spells CASSSMIGTMSYTF. The CDR3 DNA sequence: TGTGCCAGCAGTTCTATGATAGGGACTATGAGCTACACCTTC. The chain couples TRBV6-5 to TRBJ1-2; possibly TRBD1 for D (5 bases). The CDR3 sequence is 14 residues long. CDR1 is MNHEY, CDR2 SVGAGI, per germline. Trimming left V 4 bases short and J 9 bases short, with 18 bases between.

The chain combines TRBV4-3 with TRBJ2-5, with 7 bases lining up with TRBD2. The CDR3 has 16 amino acids. Trimming at V came to 0 bases and at J to 4 bases, leaving 8 bases not matched to a gene. Germline values: CDR1 LGHNA, CDR2 YSLEER. CDR3 sequence reads: CASSQDPPPSGETQYF. The CDR3 nucleotides are TGCGCCAGCAGCCAAGATCCCCCCCCTAGCGGAGAGACCCAGTACTTC.

This sequence joins TRBV19 and TRBJ2-3; D might be TRBD2 (5 bases). Germline V gene sequence: CDR1 LNHDA, CDR2 SQIVND (reference sequence). The CDR3 has 15 residues. V lost 6 bases, J lost 4 bases, and 17 bases lay in between. CDR3 DNA sequence: TGTGCCAGTAGGACGCAGGACTCCCCTTCAGATACGCAGTATTTT. Amino acids: CASRTQDSPSDTQYF.

The chain combines TRBV5-1 with TRBJ2-1; 8 nucleotides agree with TRBD2. Germline loops: CDR1 SGHRS, CDR2 YFSETQ. The CDR3 sequence is 17 residues long. After removal of 5 bases from V and 6 bases from J, the junction contained 16 bases not matched to a gene. The CDR3 spells CASSPSIAGFGINEQFF. The CDR3 DNA sequence: TGCGCCAGCAGTCCTTCTATAGCGGGATTTGGTATCAATGAGCAGTTCTTC.

The rearrangement uses TRBV3-1 (or the pseudogene TRBV3-2) and TRBJ2-7, with 8 bases that match TRBD2. The CDR3 sequence is 15 residues long. V shed 1 base, J shed 3 bases, and the junction held 5 bases outside the gene matches. Germline CDR1 and CDR2: LGHDT and YNNKEL (reference sequence). This CDR3 is CASSQASGPNYEQYF. DNA for the CDR3: TGTGCCAGCAGCCAAGCTAGCGGGCCTAACTACGAGCAGTACTTC.

This rearrangement joins TRBV18 to TRBJ2-1, with 8 nucleotides matching TRBD2. The CDR3 is 17 residues long. The V and J ends lost 1 base and 0 bases, in that order; junction bases with no gene match: 5. From germline, CDR1 is KGHSH and CDR2 LQKENI. The CDR3 loop reads CASSPRIAGGSYNEQFF. CDR3 nucleotides: TGTGCCAGCTCACCACGGATCGCGGGAGGCTCCTACAATGAGCAGTTCTTC.

The chain has TRBV13 and TRBJ1-2; D perhaps matches TRBD1 (6 bases). Trimming removed 2 bases at V and 8 bases at J, with 15 bases between. The CDR3 extends over 14 amino acids. CDR1 is PRHDT and CDR2 is FYEKMQ in the germline V gene (reference sequence). The CDR3 spells CASSLSGGPQGYTF. The CDR3 bases are TGTGCCAGCAGCTTATCGGGGGGCCCACAAGGCTACACCTTC.

The chain uses TRBV5-4 and TRBJ2-2; D is possibly TRBD1 (5 bases). This CDR3 comprises 15 residues. Germline V gene lookup returns CDR1 SGHNT and CDR2 YYREEE (reference sequence). V shed 2 bases and J shed 2 bases, with 10 bases lying between them. In DNA, the CDR3 is TGTGCCAGCAGCTTTGGGGCGGCTAACACCGGGGAGCTGTTTTTT. Protein sequence: CASSFGAANTGELFF.

The chain links TRBV5-1 to TRBJ2-1, with 7 bases lining up with TRBD2. V was clipped by 4 bases and J by 0 bases; unmatched bases: 7. The CDR3 has 16 residues. CDR1 and CDR2 (germline): SGHRS, YFSETQ. The CDR3 here is CASSLIAGASYNEQFF. The CDR3 nucleotides are TGCGCCAGCAGCCTCATAGCGGGCGCCTCCTACAATGAGCAGTTCTTC.

In DNA form, the CDR3 reads TGTGCCAGCAGTTTACGAGCGGCCCTCACAGATACGCAGTATTTT. As protein: CASSLRAALTDTQYF. The J gene is TRBJ2-3, the V gene TRBV6-2 or TRBV6-3; D perhaps matches TRBD2 (5 bases). Germline lookup yields CDR1 MNHEY and CDR2 SVGEGT. Trimming pared 4 bases from V and 2 bases from J, leaving 13 bases between. This CDR3 is built from 15 residues.